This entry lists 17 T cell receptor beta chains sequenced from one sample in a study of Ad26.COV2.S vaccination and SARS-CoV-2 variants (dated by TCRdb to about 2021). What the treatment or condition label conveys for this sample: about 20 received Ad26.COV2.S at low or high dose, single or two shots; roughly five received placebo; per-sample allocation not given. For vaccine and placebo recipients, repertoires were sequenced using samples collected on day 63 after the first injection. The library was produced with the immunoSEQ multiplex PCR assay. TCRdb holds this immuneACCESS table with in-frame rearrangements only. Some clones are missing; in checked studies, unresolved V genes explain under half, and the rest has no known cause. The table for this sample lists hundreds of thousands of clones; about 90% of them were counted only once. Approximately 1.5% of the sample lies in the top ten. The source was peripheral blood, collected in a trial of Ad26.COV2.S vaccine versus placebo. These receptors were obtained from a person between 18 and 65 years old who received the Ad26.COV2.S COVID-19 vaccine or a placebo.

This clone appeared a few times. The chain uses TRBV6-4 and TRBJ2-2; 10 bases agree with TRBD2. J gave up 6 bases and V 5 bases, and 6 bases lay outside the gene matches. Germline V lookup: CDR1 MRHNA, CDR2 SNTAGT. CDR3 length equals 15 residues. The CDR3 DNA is TGTGCCAGCAGTCGACTAGCGGGCGTCGCCGGGGAGCTGTTTTTT. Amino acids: CASSRLAGVAGELFF.

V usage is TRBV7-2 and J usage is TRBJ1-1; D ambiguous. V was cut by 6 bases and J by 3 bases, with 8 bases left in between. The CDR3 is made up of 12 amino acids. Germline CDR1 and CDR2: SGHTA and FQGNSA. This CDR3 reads CASRVRDTEAFF. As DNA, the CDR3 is TGTGCCAGCAGAGTGAGGGACACTGAAGCTTTCTTT.

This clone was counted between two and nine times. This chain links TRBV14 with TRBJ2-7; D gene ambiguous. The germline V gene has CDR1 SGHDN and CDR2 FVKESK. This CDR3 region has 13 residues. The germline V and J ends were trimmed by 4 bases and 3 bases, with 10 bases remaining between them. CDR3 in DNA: TGTGCCAGCAGCCTAGATGGGGTCTACGAGCAGTACTTC. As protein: CASSLDGVYEQYF.

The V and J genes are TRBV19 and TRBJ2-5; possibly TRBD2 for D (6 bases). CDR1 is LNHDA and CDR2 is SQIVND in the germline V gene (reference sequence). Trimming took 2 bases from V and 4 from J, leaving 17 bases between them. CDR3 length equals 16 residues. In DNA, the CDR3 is TGTGCCAGTAGTATATACGGCAGGGAGGCTGGAGAGACCCAGTACTTC. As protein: CASSIYGREAGETQYF.

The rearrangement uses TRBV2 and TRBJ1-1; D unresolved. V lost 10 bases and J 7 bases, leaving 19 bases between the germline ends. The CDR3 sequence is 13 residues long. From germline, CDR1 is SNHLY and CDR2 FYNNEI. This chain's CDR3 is CATSLLVRGEAFF. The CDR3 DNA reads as TGTGCCACCTCGCTTCTGGTGCGAGGTGAAGCTTTCTTT.

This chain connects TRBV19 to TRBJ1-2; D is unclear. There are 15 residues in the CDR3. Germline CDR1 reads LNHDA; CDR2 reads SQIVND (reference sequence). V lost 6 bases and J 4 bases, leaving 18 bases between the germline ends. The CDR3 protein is CASRQGPLLVYGYTF. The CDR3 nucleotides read TGTGCCAGTAGGCAAGGACCTCTCCTCGTCTATGGCTACACCTTC.

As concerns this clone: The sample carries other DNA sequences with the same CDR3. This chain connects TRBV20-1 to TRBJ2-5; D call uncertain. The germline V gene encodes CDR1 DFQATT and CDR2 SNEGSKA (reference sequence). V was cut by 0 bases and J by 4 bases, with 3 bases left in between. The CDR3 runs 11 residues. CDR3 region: CSARELETQYF. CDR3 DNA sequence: TGCAGTGCTAGAGAGCTAGAGACCCAGTACTTC.

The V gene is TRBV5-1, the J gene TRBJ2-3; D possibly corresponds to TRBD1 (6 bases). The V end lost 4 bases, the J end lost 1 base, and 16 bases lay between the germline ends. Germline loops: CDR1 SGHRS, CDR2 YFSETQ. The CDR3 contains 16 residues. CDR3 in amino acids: CASSNNTGFGTDTQYF. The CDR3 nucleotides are TGCGCCAGCAGCAACAATACAGGGTTCGGCACAGATACGCAGTATTTT.

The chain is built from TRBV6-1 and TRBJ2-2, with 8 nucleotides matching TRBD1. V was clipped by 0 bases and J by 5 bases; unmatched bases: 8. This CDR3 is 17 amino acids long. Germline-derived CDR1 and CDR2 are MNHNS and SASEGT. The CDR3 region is CASSEAPRTGRTGELFF. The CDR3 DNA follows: TGTGCCAGCAGTGAAGCGCCCCGGACAGGGCGGACCGGGGAGCTGTTTTTT.

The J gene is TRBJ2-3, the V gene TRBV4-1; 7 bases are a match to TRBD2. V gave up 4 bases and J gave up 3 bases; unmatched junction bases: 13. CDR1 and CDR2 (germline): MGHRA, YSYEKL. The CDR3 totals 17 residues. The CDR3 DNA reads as TGCGCCAGCAGCCTCCGCGGGGGAAGGGGTAGGACAGATACGCAGTATTTT. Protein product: CASSLRGGRGRTDTQYF.

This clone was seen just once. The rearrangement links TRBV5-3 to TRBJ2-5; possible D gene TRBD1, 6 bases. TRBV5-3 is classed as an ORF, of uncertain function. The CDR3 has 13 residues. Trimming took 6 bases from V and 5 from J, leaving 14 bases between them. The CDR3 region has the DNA TGTGCCAGAACGTGCAGGGGAGAGGAGACCCAGTACTTC. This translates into CARTCRGEETQYF.

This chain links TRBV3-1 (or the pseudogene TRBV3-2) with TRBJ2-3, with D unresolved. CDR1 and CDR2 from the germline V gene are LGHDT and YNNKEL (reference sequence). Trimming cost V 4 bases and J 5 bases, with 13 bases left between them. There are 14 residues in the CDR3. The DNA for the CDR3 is TGTGCCAGCAGCCTCCGTGGTGCCCGAGATACGCAGTATTTT. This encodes CASSLRGARDTQYF.

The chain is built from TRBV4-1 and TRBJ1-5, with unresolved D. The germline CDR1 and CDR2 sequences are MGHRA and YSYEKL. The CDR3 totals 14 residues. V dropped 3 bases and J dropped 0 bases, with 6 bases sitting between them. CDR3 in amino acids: CASSQDGSNQPQHF. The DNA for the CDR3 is TGCGCCAGCAGCCAGGACGGTAGCAATCAGCCCCAGCATTTT.

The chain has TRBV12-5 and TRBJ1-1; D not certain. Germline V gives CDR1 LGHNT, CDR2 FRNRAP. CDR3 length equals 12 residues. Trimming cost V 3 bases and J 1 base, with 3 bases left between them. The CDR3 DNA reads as TGTGCTAGTGGTTTTACGAACACTGAAGCTTTCTTT. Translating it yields CASGFTNTEAFF.

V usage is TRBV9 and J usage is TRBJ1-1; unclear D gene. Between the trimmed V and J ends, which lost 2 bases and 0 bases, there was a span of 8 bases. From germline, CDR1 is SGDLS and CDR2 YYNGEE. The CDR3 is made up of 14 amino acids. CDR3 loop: CASSVGRLNTEAFF. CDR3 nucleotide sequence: TGTGCCAGCAGCGTGGGCAGATTGAACACTGAAGCTTTCTTT.

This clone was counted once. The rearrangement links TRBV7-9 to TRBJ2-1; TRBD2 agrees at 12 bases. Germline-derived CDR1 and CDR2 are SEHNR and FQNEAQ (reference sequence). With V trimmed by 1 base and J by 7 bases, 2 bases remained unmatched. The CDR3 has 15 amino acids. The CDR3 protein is CASSLGTSGRNEQFF. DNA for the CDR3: TGTGCCAGCAGCTTAGGTACTAGCGGGAGGAATGAGCAGTTCTTC. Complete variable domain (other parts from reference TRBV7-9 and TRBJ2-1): DTGVSQNPRHKITKRGQNVTFRCDPISEHNRLYWYRQTLGQGPEFLTYFQNEAQLEKSRLLSDRFSAERPKGSFSTLEIQRTEQGDSAMYLCASSLGTSGRNEQFFGPGTRLTVL.

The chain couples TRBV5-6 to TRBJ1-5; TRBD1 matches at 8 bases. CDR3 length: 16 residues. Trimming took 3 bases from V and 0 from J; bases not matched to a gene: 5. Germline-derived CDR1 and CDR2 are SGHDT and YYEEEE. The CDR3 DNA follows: TGTGCCAGCAGCTCTCGAGGACAGGGTAGCAATCAGCCCCAGCATTTT. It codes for CASSSRGQGSNQPQHF.